This TCR beta chain is from a study of glioma-infiltrating T cells after dendritic cell vaccination. The overall study: Autologous tumor lysate-pulsed dendritic cell vaccination was given between 2003 and 2012.

All glioblastoma patients lacked an isocitrate dehydrogenase mutation. The V gene's germline CDR1 is SGHTA and CDR2 FQGNSA. The CDR3 consists of 13 residues. V lost 2 bases and J 1 base, leaving 5 bases between the germline ends. The immunoSEQ assay amplified TCRB CDR3 from up to 2 ug DNA. Primers: 60 V beta forward and 13 J beta reverse. Produced via immunoSEQ multiplex PCR; TCRdb's table is partial and in-frame only. The sample shows some 70,000 clones, 81% of them seen only once. This specimen consisted of blood, obtained before dendritic cell vaccination. The rearrangement links TRBV7-2 to TRBJ1-1, with D unresolved. The receptor comes from a human donor with glioblastoma. The CDR3 region is CASSLTWNTEAFF. The CDR3 coding sequence is TGTGCCAGCAGCTTAACTTGGAACACTGAAGCTTTCTTT.